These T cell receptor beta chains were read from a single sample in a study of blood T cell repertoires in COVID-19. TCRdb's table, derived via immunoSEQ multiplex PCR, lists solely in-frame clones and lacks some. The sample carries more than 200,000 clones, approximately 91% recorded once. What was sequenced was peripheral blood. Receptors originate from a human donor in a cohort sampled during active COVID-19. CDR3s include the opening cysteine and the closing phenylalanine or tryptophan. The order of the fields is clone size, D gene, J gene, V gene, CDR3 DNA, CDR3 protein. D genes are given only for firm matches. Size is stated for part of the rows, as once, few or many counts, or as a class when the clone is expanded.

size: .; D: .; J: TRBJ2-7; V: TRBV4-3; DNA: TGCGCCAGCAGCCAAGATCATAGCAAACTGGGTAGGAACGAGCAGTACTTC; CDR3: CASSQDHSKLGRNEQYF
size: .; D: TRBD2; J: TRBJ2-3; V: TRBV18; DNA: TGTGCCAGCTCACGTAAGCTAGCGGATAGCACAGATACGCAGTATTTT; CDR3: CASSRKLADSTDTQYF
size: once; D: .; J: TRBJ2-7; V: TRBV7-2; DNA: TGTGCCAGCAGCTTAGGACAGCCACCCTACGAGCAGTACTTC; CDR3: CASSLGQPPYEQYF
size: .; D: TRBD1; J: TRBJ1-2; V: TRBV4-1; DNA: TGCGCCAGCAGCCAAGAAGGACAGGGGAACTATGGCTACACCTTC; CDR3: CASSQEGQGNYGYTF
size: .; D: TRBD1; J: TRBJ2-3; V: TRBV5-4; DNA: TGTGCCAGCAGCCCAAGGACAGGGTACACAGATACGCAGTATTTT; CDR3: CASSPRTGYTDTQYF
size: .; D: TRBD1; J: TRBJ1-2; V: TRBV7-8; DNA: TGTGCCAGCAGGGACAGGGAGGGAGCTAACTATGGCTACACCTTC; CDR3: CASRDREGANYGYTF
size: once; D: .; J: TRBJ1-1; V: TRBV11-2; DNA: TGTGCCAGCAGTCAGGGGTTCGGTAACACTGAAGCTTTCTTT; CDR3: CASSQGFGNTEAFF
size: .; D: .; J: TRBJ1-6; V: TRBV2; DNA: TGTGCCAGCAGTGCCGTGAGGTTTGGAGGGAATTCACCCCTCCACTTT; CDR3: CASSAVRFGGNSPLHF
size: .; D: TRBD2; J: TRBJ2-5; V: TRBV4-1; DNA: TGCGCCAGCAGCCAAGCCCCGGGACTAGCCGAGGAGACCCAGTACTTC; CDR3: CASSQAPGLAEETQYF
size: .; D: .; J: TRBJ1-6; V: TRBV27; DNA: TGTGCCAGCAGTTTATGGTGGACGGCTGGGGGCGCAGGGTCACCCCTCCACTTT; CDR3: CASSLWWTAGGAGSPLHF
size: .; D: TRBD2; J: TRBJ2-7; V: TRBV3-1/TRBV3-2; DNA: TGTGCCAGCAGACTAGCGGGAGAAAACGAGCAGTACTTC; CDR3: CASRLAGENEQYF
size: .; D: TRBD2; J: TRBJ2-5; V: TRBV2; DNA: TGTGCCAGCAGTGGCTTGGGACTAGCGGGAGTGGGAGAGACCCAGTACTTC; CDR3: CASSGLGLAGVGETQYF
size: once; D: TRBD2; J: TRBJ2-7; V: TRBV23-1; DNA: TGCGCCAGCAGTCAAGTTTCCCTAGCGGGGGGCGGCTACGAGCAGTACTTC; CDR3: CASSQVSLAGGGYEQYF
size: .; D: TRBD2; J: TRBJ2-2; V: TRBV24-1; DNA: TGTGCCACCAGTGTGCTAGCGGGAGGAAACGCGAACACCGGGGAGCTGTTTTTT; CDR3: CATSVLAGGNANTGELFF
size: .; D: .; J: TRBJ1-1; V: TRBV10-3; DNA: TGTGCCATCAGTCAGCCCGGGTCCTACTCAGCTTTCTTT; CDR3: CAISQPGSYSAFF
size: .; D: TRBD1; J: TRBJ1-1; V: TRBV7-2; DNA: TGTGCCAGCAGGAACAGGGGGGTGAACACTGAAGCTTTCTTT; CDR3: CASRNRGVNTEAFF
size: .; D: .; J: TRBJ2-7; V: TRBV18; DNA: TGTGCCAGCTCACTCTTCGGTGGCGGTGACTCTTACGAGCAGTACTTC; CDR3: CASSLFGGGDSYEQYF
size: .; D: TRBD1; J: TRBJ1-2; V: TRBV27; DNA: TGTGCCAGCAGTCAAGACAGGGACCATGGCTACACCTTC; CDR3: CASSQDRDHGYTF
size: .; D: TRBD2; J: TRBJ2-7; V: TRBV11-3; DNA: TGTGCCAGCACAAGACTAGCGGGAGCCGAGCAGTACTTC; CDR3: CASTRLAGAEQYF
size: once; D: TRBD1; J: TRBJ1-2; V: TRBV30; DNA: TGTGCCGGATCAGGGGGTCGTGTGTCCTACACCTTC; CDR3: CAGSGGRVSYTF
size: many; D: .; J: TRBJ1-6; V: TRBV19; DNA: TGTGCCAGTAGTATGTTACAGGGAAATTCACCCCTCCACTTT; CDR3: CASSMLQGNSPLHF
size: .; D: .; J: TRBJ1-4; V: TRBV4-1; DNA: TGCGCCAGCACCTCAAAAGAGGGGGGACTAAGAGAAAAACTGTTTTTT; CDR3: CASTSKEGGLREKLFF
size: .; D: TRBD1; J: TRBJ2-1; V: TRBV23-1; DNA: TGCGCCAGCAGTCAACCAGAGACAGGGTGGAAAGAGCAGTTCTTC; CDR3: CASSQPETGWKEQFF
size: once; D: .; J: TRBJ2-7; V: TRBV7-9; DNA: TGTGCCAGCAGCCCCACGGGTGTTGTCCCCCTCGCATCCTACGAGCAGTACTTC; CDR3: CASSPTGVVPLASYEQYF
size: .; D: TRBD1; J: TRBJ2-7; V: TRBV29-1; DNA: TGCAGCGTTGAATTGGTTGTAGGACAGGGATTCTACGAGCAGTACTTC; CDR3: CSVELVVGQGFYEQYF
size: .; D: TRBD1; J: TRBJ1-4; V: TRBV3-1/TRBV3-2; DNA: TGTGCCAGCAACCGCCGGACAGGGGGCCGAGCTAATGAAAAACTGTTTTTT; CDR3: CASNRRTGGRANEKLFF
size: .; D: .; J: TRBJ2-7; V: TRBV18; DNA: TGTGCCAGCTCACGACTAAACTCGGGGGATCCCCCGCTCGAGCAGTACTTC; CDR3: CASSRLNSGDPPLEQYF
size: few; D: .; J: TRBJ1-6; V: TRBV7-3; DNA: TGTGCCAGCAGCTTAGAAGGTTGGAGAGGCTCACCCCTCCACTTT; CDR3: CASSLEGWRGSPLHF
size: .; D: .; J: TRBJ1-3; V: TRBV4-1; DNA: TGCGCCAGCAGCCAAGATTTCCAGGACAGTACCTCTGGAAACACCATATATTTT; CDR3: CASSQDFQDSTSGNTIYF
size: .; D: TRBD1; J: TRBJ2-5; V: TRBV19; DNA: TGTGCCAGTAGTATAGCCTACAGGGGTGGTGGGGAGACCCAGTACTTC; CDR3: CASSIAYRGGGETQYF
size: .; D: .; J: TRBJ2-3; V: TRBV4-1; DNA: TGCGCCAGCAGCCAAGATCCAGGGCGGGGAGGCACAGATACGCAGTATTTT; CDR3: CASSQDPGRGGTDTQYF
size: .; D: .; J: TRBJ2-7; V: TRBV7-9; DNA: TGTGCCAGCAGCACACTATTGATGAAGGGGACCTACGAGCAGTACTTC; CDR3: CASSTLLMKGTYEQYF
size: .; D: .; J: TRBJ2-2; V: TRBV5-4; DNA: TGTGCCAGCAGCTCGTACTGGGCCGGTAACACCGGGGAGCTGTTTTTT; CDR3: CASSSYWAGNTGELFF
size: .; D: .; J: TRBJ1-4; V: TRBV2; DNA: TGTGCCAGCTCCAAAGGGGGTCTGACTAATGAAAAACTGTTTTTT; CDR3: CASSKGGLTNEKLFF
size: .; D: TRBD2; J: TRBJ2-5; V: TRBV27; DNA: TGTGCCAGCACAAGTCGAGCGGGAGGAGGGGAGACCCAGTACTTC; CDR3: CASTSRAGGGETQYF
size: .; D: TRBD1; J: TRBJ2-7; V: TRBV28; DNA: TGTGCCAGCAGCTCGGGACAGCTATCCTACGAGCAGTACTTC; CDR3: CASSSGQLSYEQYF
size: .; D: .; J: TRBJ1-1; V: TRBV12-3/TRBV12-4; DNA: TGTGCCAGCAGTCGCAGTCAGAACACTGAAGCTTTCTTT; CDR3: CASSRSQNTEAFF
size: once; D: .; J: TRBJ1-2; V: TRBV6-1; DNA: TGTGCCAGCAGTGAAGTGACAGGCCCCTATGGCTACACCTTC; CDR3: CASSEVTGPYGYTF
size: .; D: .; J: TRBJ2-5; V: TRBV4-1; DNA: TGCGCCAGCAGCCAAGGGGACAAGCAAGAGACCCAGTACTTC; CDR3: CASSQGDKQETQYF
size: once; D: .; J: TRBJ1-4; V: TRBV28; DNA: TGTGCCAGCACGCGCTCCCCTAATGAAAAACTGTTTTTT; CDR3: CASTRSPNEKLFF
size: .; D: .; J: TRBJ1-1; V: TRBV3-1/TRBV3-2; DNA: TGTGCCAGCACCTCCGCCCGGACTATGATGAACACTGAAGCTTTCTTT; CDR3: CASTSARTMMNTEAFF
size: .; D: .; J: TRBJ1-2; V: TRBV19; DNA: TGTGCCAGTAGTATACTAAGGGGTGATGGCTACACCTTC; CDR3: CASSILRGDGYTF
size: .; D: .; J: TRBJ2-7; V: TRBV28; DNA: TGTGCCAGCAACCAGGGGGGCGCCTCTGAGTTC; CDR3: CASNQGGASEF
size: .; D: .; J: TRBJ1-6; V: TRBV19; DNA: TGTGCCAGTAGTACCCAGGGGTCCTATAATTCACCCCTCCACTTT; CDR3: CASSTQGSYNSPLHF
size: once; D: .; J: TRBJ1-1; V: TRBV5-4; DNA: TGTGCCAGCAGCTTGAACGGGGCTGAAGCTTTCTTT; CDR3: CASSLNGAEAFF
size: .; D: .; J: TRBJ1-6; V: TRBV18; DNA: TGTGCCAGCTCGCTCAGGGCTGCAGAGAATTCACCCCTCCACTTT; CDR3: CASSLRAAENSPLHF